The 5 T cell receptor beta chains below all came from one sample that was sequenced in a study of post-analysis software for immune sequencing data. Whole-study results and caveats: A few TRBV segments were significantly more frequent in patients than in controls. TRBV5-6, TRBV5-1 and TRBV20-1 were among these segments.

The antigens these receptors bind are not known. Each TCR beta cDNA library carried unique molecular identifiers. Each CDR3 protein gets one entry after TCRdb re-called the PCR reads with MiXCR. Here the sample spans 700,000 to 900,000 distinct CDR3 sequences, approximately 44% being singletons. Sequenced material: blood. These TCRs come from a girl aged 10-17 years with multiple sclerosis.

This chain links TRBV21-1 with TRBJ1-2; TRBD1, the D gene given by the table, was not confirmed from the DNA. TRBV21-1 is reported as a pseudogene. The CDR3 has 17 residues. The CDR3 nucleotides read TGTGCCAGCAGCAAACCAAGACCGGGGCCTAATAACTATGGCTACACCTTC. Translation: CASSKPRPGPNNYGYTF.

This clonotype was seen only a few times. This chain joins TRBV11-2 and TRBJ1-1; a possible D gene is TRBD1 (6 bases). CDR3 length equals 15 residues. Deletions cut 5 bases from V and 5 bases from J, with 18 bases between. CDR1 is SGHAT, CDR2 FQNNGV, per germline. Here the CDR3 reads CASSPPDRLDTEAFF. The CDR3 nucleotides read TGTGCCAGCAGCCCTCCTGACAGGCTCGATACTGAAGCTTTCTTT.

This clonotype was detected only a few times. The V call is TRBV20-1, the J call TRBJ2-4, with TRBD2 matching over 13 bases. V trimming: 5 bases; J trimming: 7 bases; junction bases outside the gene matches: 2. The CDR3 is made up of 13 amino acids. Germline V gene data show CDR1 as DFQATT and CDR2 as SNEGSKA (reference sequence). The CDR3 DNA reads as TGCAGTGCTCCGGGACTAGCGGGGAACATTCAGTACTTC. Translated: CSAPGLAGNIQYF.

The chain carries TRBV12-3 or TRBV12-4 and TRBJ2-1; tentative D call: TRBD2 (5 bases). The CDR3 has 18 amino acids. Trimming took off 3 bases at V and 0 bases at J, with 18 bases between the two ends. CDR3 bases: TGTGCCAGCAGTTTCAGTTCTCCAACTGCGGGCTCCTACAATGAGCAGTTCTTC. Translating it yields CASSFSSPTAGSYNEQFF.

This chain joins TRBV7-2 and TRBJ2-7, with 7 positions matching TRBD2. Per the germline V gene, CDR1 is SGHTA and CDR2 is FQGNSA. V shed 3 bases, J shed 0 bases, and the junction held 5 bases outside the gene matches. This CDR3 has 15 residues. CDR3 residues: CASSLRGGYSYEQYF. As DNA, the CDR3 is TGTGCCAGCAGCTTGCGCGGGGGATACTCCTACGAGCAGTACTTC. The full variable domain, rest sourced from reference TRBV7-2 and TRBJ2-7, is GAGVSQSPSNKVTEKGKDVELRCDPISGHTALYWYRQSLGQGLEFLIYFQGNSAPDKSGLPSDRFSAERTGGSVSTLTIQRTQQEDSAVYLCASSLRGGYSYEQYFGPGTRLTVT.